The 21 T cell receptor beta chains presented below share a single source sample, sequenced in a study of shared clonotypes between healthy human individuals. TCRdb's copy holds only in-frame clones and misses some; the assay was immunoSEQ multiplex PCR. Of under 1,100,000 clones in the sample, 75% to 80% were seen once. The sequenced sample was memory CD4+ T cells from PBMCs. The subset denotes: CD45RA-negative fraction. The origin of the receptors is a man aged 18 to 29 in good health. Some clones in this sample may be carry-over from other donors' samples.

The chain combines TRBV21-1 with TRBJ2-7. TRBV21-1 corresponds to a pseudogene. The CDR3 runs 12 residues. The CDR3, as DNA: TGTGCCAGCAGGGGGATAGTTTACGAGCAGTACTTC. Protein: CASRGIVYEQYF.

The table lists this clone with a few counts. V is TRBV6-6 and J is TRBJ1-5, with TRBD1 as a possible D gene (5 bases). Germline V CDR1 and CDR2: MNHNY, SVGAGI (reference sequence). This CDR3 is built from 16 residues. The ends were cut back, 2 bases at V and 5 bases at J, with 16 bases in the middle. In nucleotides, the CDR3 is TGTGCCAGCAGTTACGCCGCGGAGGGACGTGATCAGCCCCAGCATTTT. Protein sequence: CASSYAAEGRDQPQHF.

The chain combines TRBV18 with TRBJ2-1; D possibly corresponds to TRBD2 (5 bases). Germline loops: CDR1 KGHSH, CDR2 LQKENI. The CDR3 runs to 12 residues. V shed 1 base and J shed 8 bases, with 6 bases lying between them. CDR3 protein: CASSPRGDEQFF. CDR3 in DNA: TGTGCCAGCTCACCACGGGGAGATGAGCAGTTCTTC.

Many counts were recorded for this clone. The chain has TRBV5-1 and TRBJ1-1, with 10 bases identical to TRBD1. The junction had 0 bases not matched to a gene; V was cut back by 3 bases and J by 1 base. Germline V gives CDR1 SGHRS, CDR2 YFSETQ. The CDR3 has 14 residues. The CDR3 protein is CASSWDRGNTEAFF. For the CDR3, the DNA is TGCGCCAGCAGCTGGGACAGGGGGAACACTGAAGCTTTCTTT.

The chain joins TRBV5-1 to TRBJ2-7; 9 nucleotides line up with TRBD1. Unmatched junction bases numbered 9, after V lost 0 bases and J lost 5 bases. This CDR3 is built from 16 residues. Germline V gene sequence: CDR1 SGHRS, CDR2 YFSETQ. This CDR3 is CASSLAWGQGTHEQYF. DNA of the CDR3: TGCGCCAGCAGCTTGGCCTGGGGACAGGGTACCCACGAGCAGTACTTC.

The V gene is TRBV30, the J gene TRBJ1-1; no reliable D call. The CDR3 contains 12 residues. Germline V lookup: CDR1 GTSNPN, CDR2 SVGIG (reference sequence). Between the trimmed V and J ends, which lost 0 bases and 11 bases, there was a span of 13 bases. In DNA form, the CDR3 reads TGTGCCTGGAGTGTGGCGTCTTCTGGGGCTTTCTTT. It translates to CAWSVASSGAFF.

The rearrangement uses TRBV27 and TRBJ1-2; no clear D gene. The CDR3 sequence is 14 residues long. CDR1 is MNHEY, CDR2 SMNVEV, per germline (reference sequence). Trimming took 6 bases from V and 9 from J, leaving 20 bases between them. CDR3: CASRHPEWGMSYTF. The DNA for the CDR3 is TGTGCCAGCAGACACCCCGAGTGGGGTATGAGCTACACCTTC.

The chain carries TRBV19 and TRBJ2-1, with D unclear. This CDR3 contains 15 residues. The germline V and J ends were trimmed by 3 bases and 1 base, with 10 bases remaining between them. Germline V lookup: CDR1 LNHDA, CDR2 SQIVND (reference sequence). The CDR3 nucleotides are TGTGCCAGTAGTATGTGGCGCCAGTCCTACAATGAGCAGTTCTTC. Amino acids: CASSMWRQSYNEQFF.

The CDR3 coding sequence is TGTGCCAGTACCCCGGGACTAGCGGGAGAAGCGGACTCCTACGAGCAGTACTTC. Translation: CASTPGLAGEADSYEQYF. J is TRBJ2-7 and V is TRBV19, with 14 bases identical to TRBD2. This CDR3 spans 18 amino acids. Germline assignment: CDR1 LNHDA and CDR2 SQIVND (reference sequence). V lost 7 bases and J lost 0; bases outside the gene matches: 11.

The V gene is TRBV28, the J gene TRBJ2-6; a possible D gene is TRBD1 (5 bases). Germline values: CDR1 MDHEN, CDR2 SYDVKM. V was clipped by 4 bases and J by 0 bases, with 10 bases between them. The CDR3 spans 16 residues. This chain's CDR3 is CASSSPDSSGANVLTF. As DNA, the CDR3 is TGTGCCAGCAGTTCCCCCGACAGCTCTGGGGCCAACGTCCTGACTTTC.

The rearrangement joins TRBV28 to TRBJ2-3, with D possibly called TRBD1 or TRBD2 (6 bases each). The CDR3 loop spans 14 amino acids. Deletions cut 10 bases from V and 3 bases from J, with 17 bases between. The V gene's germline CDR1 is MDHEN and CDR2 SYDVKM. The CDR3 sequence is CATTEGGATDTQYF. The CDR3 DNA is TGTGCCACTACGGAGGGGGGCGCGACAGATACGCAGTATTTT.

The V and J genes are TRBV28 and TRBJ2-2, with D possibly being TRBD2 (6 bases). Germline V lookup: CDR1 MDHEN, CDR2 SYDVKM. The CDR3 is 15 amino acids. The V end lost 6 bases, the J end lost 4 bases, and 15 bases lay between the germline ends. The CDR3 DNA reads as TGTGCCAGCAGATTCACCGGGACTGCCACCGGGGAGCTGTTTTTT. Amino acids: CASRFTGTATGELFF.

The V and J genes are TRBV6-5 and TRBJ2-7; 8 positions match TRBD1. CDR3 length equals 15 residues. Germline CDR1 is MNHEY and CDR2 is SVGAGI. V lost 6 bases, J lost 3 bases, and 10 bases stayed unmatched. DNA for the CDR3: TGTGCCAGCAGCCCATCCGGGACAGGACACTACGAGCAGTACTTC. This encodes CASSPSGTGHYEQYF.

The CDR3 loop reads CASSPTSGTLYSNQPQHF. CDR3 nucleotides: TGTGCCAGCAGCCCTACCTCCGGGACACTCTATAGCAATCAGCCCCAGCATTTT. The V gene is TRBV7-9, the J gene TRBJ1-5; possibly TRBD1 for D (6 bases). Germline loops: CDR1 SEHNR, CDR2 FQNEAQ (reference sequence). The length of the CDR3 is 18 residues. The ends were cut back, 5 bases at V and 0 bases at J, with 20 bases in the middle.

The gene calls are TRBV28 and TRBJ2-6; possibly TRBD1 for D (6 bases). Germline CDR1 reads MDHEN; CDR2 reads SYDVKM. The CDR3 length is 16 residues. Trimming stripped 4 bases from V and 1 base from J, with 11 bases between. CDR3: CASSSPGTSGANVLTF. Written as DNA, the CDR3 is TGTGCCAGCAGTTCCCCGGGGACATCTGGGGCCAACGTCCTGACTTTC.

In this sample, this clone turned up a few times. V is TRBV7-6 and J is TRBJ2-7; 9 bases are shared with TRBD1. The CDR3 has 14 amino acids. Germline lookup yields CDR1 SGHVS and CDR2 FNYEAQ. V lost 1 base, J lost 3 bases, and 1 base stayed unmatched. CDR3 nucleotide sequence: TGTGCCAGCAGCTTAGGGGACAGGGACTACGAGCAGTACTTC. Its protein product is CASSLGDRDYEQYF.

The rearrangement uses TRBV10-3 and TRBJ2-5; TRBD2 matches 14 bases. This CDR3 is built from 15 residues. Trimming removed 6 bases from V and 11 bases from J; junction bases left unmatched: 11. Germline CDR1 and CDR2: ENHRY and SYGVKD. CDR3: CAISTSGTSGRGQYF. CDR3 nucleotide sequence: TGTGCCATCAGCACCTCCGGGACTAGCGGGAGAGGGCAGTACTTC.

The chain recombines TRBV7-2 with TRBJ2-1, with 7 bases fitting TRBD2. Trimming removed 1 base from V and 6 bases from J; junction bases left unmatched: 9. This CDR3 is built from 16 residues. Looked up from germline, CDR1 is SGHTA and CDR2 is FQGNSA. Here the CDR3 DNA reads TGTGCCAGCAGCTTAGTATCCAGCGGGAATGTCAATGAGCAGTTCTTC. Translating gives CASSLVSSGNVNEQFF.

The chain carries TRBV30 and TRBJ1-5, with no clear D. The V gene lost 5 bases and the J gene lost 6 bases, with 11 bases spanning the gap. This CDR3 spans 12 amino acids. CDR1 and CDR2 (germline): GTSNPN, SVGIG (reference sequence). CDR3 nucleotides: TGTGCCTGGGGACTCTACGGTCAGCCCCAGCATTTT. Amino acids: CAWGLYGQPQHF.

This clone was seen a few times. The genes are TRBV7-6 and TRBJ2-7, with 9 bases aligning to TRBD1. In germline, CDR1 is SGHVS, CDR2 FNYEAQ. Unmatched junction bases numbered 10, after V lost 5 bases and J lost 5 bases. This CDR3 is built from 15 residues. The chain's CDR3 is CASSRLGQGNDEQYF. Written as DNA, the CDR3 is TGTGCCAGCAGCCGACTTGGACAGGGGAATGACGAGCAGTACTTC.

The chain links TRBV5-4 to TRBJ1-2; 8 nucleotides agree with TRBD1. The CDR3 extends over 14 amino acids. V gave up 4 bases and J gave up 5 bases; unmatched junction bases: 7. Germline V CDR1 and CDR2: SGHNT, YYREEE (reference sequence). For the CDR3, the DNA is TGTGCCAGCAGCCCAGGGGGCCTATGGTATGGCTACACCTTC. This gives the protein CASSPGGLWYGYTF. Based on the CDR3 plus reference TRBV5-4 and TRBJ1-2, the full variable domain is ETGVTQSPTHLIKTRGQQVTLRCSSQSGHNTVSWYQQALGQGPQFIFQYYREEENGRGNFPPRFSGLQFPNYSSELNVNALELDDSALYLCASSPGGLWYGYTFGSGTRLTVV.